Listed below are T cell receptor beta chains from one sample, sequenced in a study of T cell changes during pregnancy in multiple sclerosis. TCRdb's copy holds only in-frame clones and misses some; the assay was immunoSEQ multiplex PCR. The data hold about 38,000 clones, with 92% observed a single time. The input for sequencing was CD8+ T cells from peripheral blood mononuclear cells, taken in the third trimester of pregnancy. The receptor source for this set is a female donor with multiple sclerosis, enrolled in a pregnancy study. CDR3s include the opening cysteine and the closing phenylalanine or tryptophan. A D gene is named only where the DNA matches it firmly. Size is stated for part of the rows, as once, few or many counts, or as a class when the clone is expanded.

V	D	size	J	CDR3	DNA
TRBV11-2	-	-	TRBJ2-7	CASSFYSSSGYEQYF	TGTGCCAGCAGCTTTTATTCTTCCTCAGGATACGAGCAGTACTTC
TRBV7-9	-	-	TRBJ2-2	CASSLKSGVETGELFF	TGTGCCAGCAGCTTAAAGTCGGGAGTCGAGACCGGGGAGCTGTTTTTT
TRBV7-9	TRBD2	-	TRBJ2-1	CASSKSSGRINNEQFF	TGTGCCAGCAGCAAATCTAGCGGGAGAATCAACAATGAGCAGTTCTTC
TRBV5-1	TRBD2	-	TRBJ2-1	CASSLTGGEQFF	TGCGCCAGCAGCTTGACGGGAGGTGAGCAGTTCTTC
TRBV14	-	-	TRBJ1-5	CASSQGVDQPQHF	TGTGCCAGCAGCCAAGGTGTCGATCAGCCCCAGCATTTT
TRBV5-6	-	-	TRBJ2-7	CASSLPVGPTYEQYF	TGTGCCAGCAGCTTGCCGGTGGGCCCAACCTACGAGCAGTACTTC
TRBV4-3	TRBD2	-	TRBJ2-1	CASSQSTSGRADEQFF	TGCGCCAGCAGCCAATCGACTAGCGGGAGGGCTGATGAGCAGTTCTTC
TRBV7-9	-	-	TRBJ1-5	CASRGGPEEPQHF	TGTGCCAGCAGGGGGGGTCCAGAGGAGCCCCAGCATTTT
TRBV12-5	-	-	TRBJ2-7	CASGGSYEQYF	TGTGCTAGTGGCGGGTCCTACGAGCAGTACTTC
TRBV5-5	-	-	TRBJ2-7	CASSFGSGSYEQYF	TGTGCCAGCAGCTTTGGTAGCGGATCCTACGAGCAGTACTTC
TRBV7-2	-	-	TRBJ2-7	CASSPGVGGYEQYF	TGTGCCAGCAGTCCAGGGGTAGGTGGCTACGAGCAGTACTTC
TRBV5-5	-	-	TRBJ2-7	CASSLGQRPYEQYF	TGTGCCAGCAGCTTAGGACAGCGCCCTTACGAGCAGTACTTC
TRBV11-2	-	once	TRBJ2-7	CASSLDSSYEQYF	TGTGCCAGCAGCTTAGATAGTTCTTACGAGCAGTACTTC
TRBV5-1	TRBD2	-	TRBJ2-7	CASSVHEGGWEQYF	TGCGCCAGCAGCGTCCATGAGGGAGGGTGGGAGCAGTACTTC
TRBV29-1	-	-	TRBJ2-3	CSVTGIPNTDTQYF	TGCAGCGTCACCGGGATCCCTAACACAGATACGCAGTATTTT
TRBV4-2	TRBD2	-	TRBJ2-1	CASNPLAGETYNEQFF	TGTGCCAGCAACCCTCTAGCGGGAGAAACCTACAATGAGCAGTTCTTC
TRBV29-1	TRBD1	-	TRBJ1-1	CSGETGENTEAFF	TGCAGCGGAGAGACAGGGGAGAACACTGAAGCTTTCTTT
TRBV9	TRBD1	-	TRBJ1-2	CASSPEGTAYGYTF	TGTGCCAGCAGCCCAGAGGGGACAGCCTATGGCTACACCTTC
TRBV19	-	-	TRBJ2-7	CASRGRGTYEQYF	TGTGCCAGTAGAGGTAGGGGGACGTACGAGCAGTACTTC
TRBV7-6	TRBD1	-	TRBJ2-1	CASSSTPGQGHEQFF	TGTGCCAGCAGCTCGACTCCGGGACAGGGACATGAGCAGTTCTTC
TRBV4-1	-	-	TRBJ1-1	CASSLRGDTEAFF	TGCGCCAGCAGCCTAAGAGGTGACACTGAAGCTTTCTTT
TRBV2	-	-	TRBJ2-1	CASRDSYNEQFF	TGTGCCAGTCGGGACTCCTACAATGAGCAGTTCTTC
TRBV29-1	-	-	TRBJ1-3	CSAAEGNTIYF	TGCAGCGCCGCCGAGGGAAACACCATATATTTT
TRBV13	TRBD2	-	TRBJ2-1	CASSFREGHEQFF	TGTGCCAGCAGCTTCCGGGAGGGGCATGAGCAGTTCTTC
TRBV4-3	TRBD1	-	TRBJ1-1	CASSQDRDTEAFF	TGCGCCAGCAGCCAGGACAGGGACACTGAAGCTTTCTTT
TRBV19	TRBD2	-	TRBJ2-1	CASSYAGLAGTNEQFF	TGTGCCAGTAGCTACGCCGGACTAGCGGGGACCAATGAGCAGTTCTTC
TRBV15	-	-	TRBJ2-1	CATSRSSSSNEQFF	TGTGCCACCAGCCGGTCTAGTTCGTCCAATGAGCAGTTCTTC
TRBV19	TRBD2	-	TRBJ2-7	CASSRLAVSEQYF	TGTGCCAGTAGTAGACTAGCGGTGAGCGAGCAGTACTTC
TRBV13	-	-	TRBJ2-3	CASSAQAGVKDTQYF	TGTGCCAGCAGCGCCCAAGCGGGTGTAAAAGATACGCAGTATTTT
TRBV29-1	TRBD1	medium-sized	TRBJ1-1	CSVDRGRDTEAFF	TGCAGCGTTGACAGGGGGCGGGACACTGAAGCTTTCTTT
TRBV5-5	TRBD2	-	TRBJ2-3	CASSLGGSGRARADTQYF	TGTGCCAGCAGCTTGGGTGGTAGCGGGAGGGCACGGGCAGATACGCAGTATTTT
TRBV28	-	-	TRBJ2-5	CASRRETQYF	TGTGCCAGCCGCAGAGAGACCCAGTACTTC
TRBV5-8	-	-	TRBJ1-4	CASSLGLGTANEKLFF	TGTGCCAGCAGCTTGGGGCTCGGAACAGCAAATGAAAAACTGTTTTTT
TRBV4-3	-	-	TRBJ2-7	CASSQAGNSYEQYF	TGCGCCAGCAGCCAAGCCGGGAACTCCTACGAGCAGTACTTC
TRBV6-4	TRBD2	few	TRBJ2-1	CASSDSASGYNEQFF	TGTGCCAGCAGTGACTCGGCTAGCGGCTACAATGAGCAGTTCTTC
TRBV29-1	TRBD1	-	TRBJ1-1	CSGRVGQSLMNTEAFF	TGCAGCGGTCGTGTGGGACAGTCACTTATGAACACTGAAGCTTTCTTT
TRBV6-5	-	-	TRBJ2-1	CASSLDIYNEQFF	TGTGCCAGCAGTTTGGACATTTACAATGAGCAGTTCTTC
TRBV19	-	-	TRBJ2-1	CASSSLENSYNEQFF	TGTGCCAGTAGTTCGTTAGAGAACTCCTACAATGAGCAGTTCTTC
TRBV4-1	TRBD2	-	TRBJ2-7	CASSQGEGGRTYEQYF	TGCGCCAGCAGCCAAGGGGAGGGCGGGCGAACTTACGAGCAGTACTTC